These 21 T cell receptor beta chains were sequenced from one sample in a study of CD8 T cells in Susac syndrome. Reverse transcription of about 0.45 to 1 ug RNA was carried out with random hexamers. In TCRdb, the immunoSEQ multiplex PCR reads were re-called with MiXCR into one record per CDR3 protein. The sample lists 150,000 to 200,000 distinct CDR3 sequences; 94% were seen once. Sequenced sample: CD4+ T cells from PBMCs. All receptors come from a human donor with Susac syndrome.

This clonotype was counted once. The chain couples TRBV7-8 to TRBJ2-1, with unresolved D. This CDR3 region has 11 residues. The V and J ends lost 3 bases and 9 bases respectively, with 6 bases between them. Germline V gene sequence: CDR1 SGHVS, CDR2 FQNEAQ. CDR3 protein: CASSFDTEQFF. CDR3 nucleotide sequence: TGTGCCAGCAGCTTCGACACTGAGCAGTTCTTC.

The V call is TRBV29-1, the J call TRBJ1-4, with D possibly TRBD1 on 5 matching bases. Germline-derived CDR1 and CDR2 are SQVTM and ANQGSEA. The CDR3 is 13 residues long. V lost 4 bases to trimming and J lost 7 bases, with 13 bases between them. DNA for the CDR3: TGCAGCGTTGCGCGGGGGTTAGGTGAAAAACTGTTTTTT. Its protein product is CSVARGLGEKLFF.

The chain joins TRBV9 to TRBJ2-3; 9 bases are shared with TRBD2. V lost 0 bases and J lost 1; bases outside the gene matches: 9. This CDR3 spans 18 amino acids. Germline CDR1 is SGDLS and CDR2 is YYNGEE. CDR3 nucleotide sequence: TGTGCCAGCAGCGTAGGGCTAGCGGGGCCCTCAGGCACAGATACGCAGTATTTT. Residues: CASSVGLAGPSGTDTQYF.

The chain combines TRBV7-9 with TRBJ2-2; 7 nucleotides line up with TRBD1. The CDR3 length is 16 residues. CDR1 SEHNR and CDR2 FQNEAQ come from the germline V gene (reference sequence). The V gene end was trimmed by 5 bases and the J gene end by 6 bases; junction bases not matched to a gene: 12. CDR3: CASSPPNRGGSGELFF. For the CDR3, the DNA is TGTGCCAGCAGCCCCCCAAACAGGGGTGGGTCCGGGGAGCTGTTTTTT.

A single count supports this clonotype. The V gene is TRBV5-1, the J gene TRBJ1-4, with 7 bases matching TRBD1. Per the germline V gene, CDR1 is SGHRS and CDR2 is YFSETQ. This CDR3 is 14 amino acids long. The V and J ends lost 3 bases and 8 bases, in that order; junction bases with no gene match: 7. The CDR3 DNA sequence: TGCGCCAGCAGCTCGCTGACAGGGAACGAAAAACTGTTTTTT. Its translation is CASSSLTGNEKLFF.

This chain joins TRBV20-1 and TRBJ2-7; D gene ambiguous. Germline V gives CDR1 DFQATT, CDR2 SNEGSKA (reference sequence). This CDR3 has 14 amino acids. V was pared by 3 bases and J by 0 bases, with 12 bases between. The CDR3 bases are TGCAGTGCTAGGACCTCGGAGAGCTCCTACGAGCAGTACTTC. Translating it yields CSARTSESSYEQYF.

This clonotype was found once. This chain uses TRBV6-5 with TRBJ2-1; D tentatively fits TRBD1 or TRBD2 (5 bases each). The CDR3 covers 12 residues. Germline V CDR1 and CDR2: MNHEY, SVGAGI. V lost 11 bases, J lost 3 bases, and 11 bases lay in between. The CDR3 sequence: CAVRGLYNEQFF. The CDR3 bases are TGTGCCGTTCGGGGCCTCTACAATGAGCAGTTCTTC.

V gene TRBV7-9 combines with J gene TRBJ2-4; no reliable D call. This CDR3 region has 19 residues. Trimming pared 5 bases from V and 0 bases from J, leaving 23 bases between. CDR1 and CDR2 (germline): SEHNR, FQNEAQ (reference sequence). Here the CDR3 reads CASSVKGIGAPGAKNIQYF. CDR3 coding DNA: TGTGCCAGCAGCGTGAAGGGTATAGGAGCCCCGGGAGCCAAAAACATTCAGTACTTC.

The chain has TRBV4-1 and TRBJ1-1; D is ambiguous. The CDR3 has 14 amino acids. Trimming took off 0 bases at V and 4 bases at J, with 9 bases between the two ends. CDR1 is MGHRA and CDR2 is YSYEKL in the germline V gene. The CDR3 loop reads CASSQDRRSTEAFF. The CDR3 nucleotides read TGCGCCAGCAGCCAAGACAGGAGAAGCACTGAAGCTTTCTTT.

The gene calls are TRBV4-1 and TRBJ1-2, with no clear D. V was clipped by 0 bases and J by 4 bases, with 12 bases between them. Germline CDR1 reads MGHRA; CDR2 reads YSYEKL. The CDR3 contains 15 residues. CDR3 amino acids: CASSQDRASSYGYTF. The CDR3 nucleotides read TGCGCCAGCAGCCAAGACCGGGCGTCTTCCTATGGCTACACCTTC.

This chain connects TRBV2 to TRBJ2-5, with D unclear. The V gene lost 4 bases and the J gene lost 5 bases, with 11 bases spanning the gap. Germline values: CDR1 SNHLY, CDR2 FYNNEI. This CDR3 comprises 13 residues. The DNA for the CDR3 is TGTGCCAGCAGTGGACGGACGTCCGAGACCCAGTACTTC. Translating it yields CASSGRTSETQYF.

The chain joins TRBV3-1 to TRBJ2-7, with D perhaps given as TRBD1 or TRBD2 (6 bases each). In germline, CDR1 is LGHDT, CDR2 YNNKEL (reference sequence). Trimming stripped 4 bases from V and 5 bases from J, with 12 bases between. The CDR3 is 13 residues long. CDR3: CASSPTGRHEQYF. The CDR3 DNA reads TGTGCCAGCAGCCCCACAGGGAGGCACGAGCAGTACTTC.

The chain is built from TRBV5-1 and TRBJ2-7, with D possibly matching TRBD2 (5 bases). Deletions cut 1 base from V and 7 bases from J, with 15 bases between. The CDR3 has 14 amino acids. CDR1 and CDR2 (germline): SGHRS, YFSETQ. The CDR3 sequence is CASSLNGLGYEQYF. The CDR3 DNA is TGCGCCAGCAGCTTGAATGGACTCGGCTATGAGCAGTACTTC.

This chain connects TRBV19 to TRBJ1-2; 8 positions match TRBD1. The CDR3 is 14 amino acids. J lost 4 bases, V lost 6 bases, and 7 bases had no gene match. The germline V gene has CDR1 LNHDA and CDR2 SQIVND (reference sequence). CDR3 sequence reads: CASRVRDRSYGYTF. CDR3 coding DNA: TGTGCCAGTAGGGTCCGGGACAGGAGCTATGGCTACACCTTC.

This clonotype occurred a few times. The chain is built from TRBV5-4 and TRBJ2-5, with 7 bases lining up with TRBD2. V lost 4 bases, J lost 5 bases, and 8 bases stayed unmatched. CDR1 is SGHNT, CDR2 YYREEE, per germline (reference sequence). The CDR3 loop spans 14 amino acids. The CDR3 DNA sequence: TGTGCCAGCAGCCCTAGCGGTGGGAGGGAGACCCAGTACTTC. It translates to CASSPSGGRETQYF.

The chain couples TRBV10-2 to TRBJ1-1; 9 bases match TRBD1. The CDR3 has 15 residues. Germline-derived CDR1 and CDR2 are WSHSY and SAAADI. J gave up 0 bases and V 5 bases, and 4 bases lay outside the gene matches. CDR3 bases: TGCGCCAGCAGTTACAGGGGGCGCGTGAACACTGAAGCTTTCTTT. Protein: CASSYRGRVNTEAFF.

CDR3 nucleotides: TGTGCCAGCAGTGAGGGGGGAAACACCATATATTTT. Amino acid sequence: CASSEGGNTIYF. The V gene is TRBV2, the J gene TRBJ1-3; no clear D gene. The CDR3 has 12 residues. Germline CDR1 reads SNHLY; CDR2 reads FYNNEI. V was trimmed by 3 bases and J by 4 bases, leaving 4 bases between them.

This sequence joins TRBV27 and TRBJ1-4; 7 bases are a match to TRBD1. CDR3 length: 17 residues. V trimming: 4 bases; J trimming: 7 bases; junction bases outside the gene matches: 15. Germline V gene data show CDR1 as MNHEY and CDR2 as SMNVEV (reference sequence). The CDR3 here is CASSSQLWTGRSEKLFF. The DNA for the CDR3 is TGTGCCAGCAGTTCACAACTCTGGACAGGTCGGTCTGAAAAACTGTTTTTT. The full variable domain, rest sourced from reference TRBV27 and TRBJ1-4, is EAQVTQNPRYLITVTGKKLTVTCSQNMNHEYMSWYRQDPGLGLRQIYYSMNVEVTDKGDVPEGYKVSRKEKRNFPLILESPSPNQTSLYFCASSSQLWTGRSEKLFFGSGTQLSVL.

V gene TRBV12-3 or TRBV12-4 combines with J gene TRBJ1-6; D may be TRBD1 (5 bases). This CDR3 comprises 13 residues. The V gene lost 4 bases and the J gene lost 8 bases, with 9 bases spanning the gap. CDR3 sequence: CASSYRFDSPLHF. The CDR3 nucleotides are TGTGCCAGCAGTTACAGGTTTGATTCACCCCTCCACTTT.

J is TRBJ1-5 and V is TRBV5-3; D uncertain. TRBV5-3 is filed as an ORF, its function uncertain. This CDR3 contains 15 residues. V lost 1 base and J lost 4, with 12 bases in between. CDR3 sequence: CARSLLFTGNQPQHF. The CDR3 DNA is TGTGCCAGAAGCTTGCTCTTTACGGGGAATCAGCCCCAGCATTTT.

This clonotype occurred once. The V gene is TRBV20-1, the J gene TRBJ2-3; possible D gene TRBD2, 6 bases. Trimming stripped 1 base from V and 1 base from J, with 9 bases between. The CDR3 is 14 residues long. Germline lookup yields CDR1 DFQATT and CDR2 SNEGSKA (reference sequence). CDR3 sequence (DNA): TGCAGTGCTAGAGGCCCGGGGGGCACAGATACGCAGTATTTT. Translated: CSARGPGGTDTQYF.